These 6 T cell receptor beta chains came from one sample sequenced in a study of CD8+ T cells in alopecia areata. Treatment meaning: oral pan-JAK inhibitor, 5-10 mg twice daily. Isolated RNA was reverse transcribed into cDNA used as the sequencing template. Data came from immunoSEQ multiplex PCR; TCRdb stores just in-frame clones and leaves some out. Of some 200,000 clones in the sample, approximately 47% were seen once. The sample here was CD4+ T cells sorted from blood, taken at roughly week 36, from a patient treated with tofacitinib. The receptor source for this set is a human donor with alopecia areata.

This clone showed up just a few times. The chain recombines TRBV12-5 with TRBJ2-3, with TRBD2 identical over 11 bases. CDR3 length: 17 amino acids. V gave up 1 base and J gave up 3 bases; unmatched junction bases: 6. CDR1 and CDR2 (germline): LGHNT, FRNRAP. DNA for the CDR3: TGTGCTAGTGGTTTGGGGCTAGCGGGAGGAACGACAGATACGCAGTATTTT. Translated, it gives CASGLGLAGGTTDTQYF.

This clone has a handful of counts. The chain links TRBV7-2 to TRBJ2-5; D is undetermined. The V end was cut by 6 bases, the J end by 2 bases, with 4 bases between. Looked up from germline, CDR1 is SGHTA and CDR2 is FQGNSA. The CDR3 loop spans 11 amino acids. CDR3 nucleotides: TGTGCCAGCAGATCTCAAGAGACCCAGTACTTC. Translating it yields CASRSQETQYF.

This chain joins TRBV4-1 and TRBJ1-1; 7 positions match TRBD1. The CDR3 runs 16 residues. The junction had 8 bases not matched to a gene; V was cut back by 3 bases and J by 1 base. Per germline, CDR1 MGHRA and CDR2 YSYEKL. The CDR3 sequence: CASSHHQGQPNTEAFF. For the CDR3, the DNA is TGCGCCAGCAGCCACCACCAGGGACAGCCGAACACTGAAGCTTTCTTT.

The CDR3 sequence is CATSRDADYGYTF. DNA for the CDR3: TGTGCCACCAGCAGAGATGCTGACTATGGCTACACCTTC. The chain uses TRBV15 and TRBJ1-2; no reliable D call. V lost 0 bases and J 3 bases, leaving 5 bases between the germline ends. The CDR3 extends over 13 amino acids. The germline CDR1 and CDR2 sequences are LNHNV and YYDKDF (reference sequence).

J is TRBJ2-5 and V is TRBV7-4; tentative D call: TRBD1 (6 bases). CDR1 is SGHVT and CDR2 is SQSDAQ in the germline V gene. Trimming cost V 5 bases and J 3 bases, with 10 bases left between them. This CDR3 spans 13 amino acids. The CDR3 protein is CASSLRQEETQYF. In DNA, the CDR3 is TGTGCCAGCAGCCTCAGACAGGAAGAGACCCAGTACTTC.

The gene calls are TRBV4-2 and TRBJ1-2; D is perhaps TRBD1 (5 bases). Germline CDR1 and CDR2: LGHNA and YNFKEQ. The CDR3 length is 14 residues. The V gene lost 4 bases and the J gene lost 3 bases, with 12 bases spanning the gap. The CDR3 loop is CASSPVREDYGYTF. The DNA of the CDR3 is TGTGCCAGCAGCCCTGTCAGGGAGGACTATGGCTACACCTTC.